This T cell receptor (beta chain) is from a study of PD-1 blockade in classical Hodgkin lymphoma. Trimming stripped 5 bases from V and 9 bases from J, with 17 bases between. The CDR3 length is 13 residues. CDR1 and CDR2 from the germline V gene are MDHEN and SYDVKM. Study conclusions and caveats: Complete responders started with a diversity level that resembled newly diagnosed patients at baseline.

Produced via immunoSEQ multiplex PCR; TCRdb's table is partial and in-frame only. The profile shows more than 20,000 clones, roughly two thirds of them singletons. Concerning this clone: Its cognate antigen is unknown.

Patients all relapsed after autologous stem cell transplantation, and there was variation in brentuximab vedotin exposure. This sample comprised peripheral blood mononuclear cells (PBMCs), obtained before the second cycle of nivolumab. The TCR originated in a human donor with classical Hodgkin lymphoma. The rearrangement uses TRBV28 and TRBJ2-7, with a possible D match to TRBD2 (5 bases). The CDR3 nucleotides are TGTGCCAGCAGTAAGCAGGAGGAGGATGGGCAGTACTTC. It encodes CASSKQEEDGQYF.